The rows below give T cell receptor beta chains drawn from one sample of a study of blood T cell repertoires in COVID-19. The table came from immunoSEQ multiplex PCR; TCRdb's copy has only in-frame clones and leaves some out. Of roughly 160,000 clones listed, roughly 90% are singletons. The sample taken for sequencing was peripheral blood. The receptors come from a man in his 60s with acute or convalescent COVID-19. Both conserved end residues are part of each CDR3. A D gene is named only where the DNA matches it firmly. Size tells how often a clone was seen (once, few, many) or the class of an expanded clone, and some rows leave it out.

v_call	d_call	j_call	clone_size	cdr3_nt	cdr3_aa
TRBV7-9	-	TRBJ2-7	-	TGTGCCAGCAGCTCCGCAGGGGACCACGAGCAGTACTTC	CASSSAGDHEQYF
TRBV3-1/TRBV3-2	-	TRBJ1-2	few	TGTGCCAGCAGCCAAGACAGGGCCCGCTACACCTTC	CASSQDRARYTF
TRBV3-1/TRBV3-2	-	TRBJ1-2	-	TGTGCCAGCAGCCAAGGCGAGACAGGAACACGCTACACCTTC	CASSQGETGTRYTF
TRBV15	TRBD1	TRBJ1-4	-	TGTGCCACCAGCAGAGATCGACAGGGAGGTGAAAAACTGTTTTTT	CATSRDRQGGEKLFF
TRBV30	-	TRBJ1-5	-	TGTGCCTGGGGCAGTACGAATCAGCCCCAGCATTTT	CAWGSTNQPQHF
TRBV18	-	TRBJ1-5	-	TGTGCCAGCTCACCGGAGCGCCGGGATCAGCCCCAGCATTTT	CASSPERRDQPQHF
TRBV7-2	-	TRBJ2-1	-	TGTGCCAGCAGTCGGAACAGGGACCACTACAATGAGCAGTTCTTC	CASSRNRDHYNEQFF
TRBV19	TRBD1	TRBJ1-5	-	TGTGCCAGTTGGGACAGGGGCGATTGGAATCAGCCCCAGCATTTT	CASWDRGDWNQPQHF
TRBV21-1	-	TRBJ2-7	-	TGTGCCAGCAGATTAAGGGGATCCGAGCAGTACTTC	CASRLRGSEQYF
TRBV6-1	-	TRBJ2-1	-	TGTGCCAGCAGTGAAGCGTGGGGGCAGAATGAGCAGTTCTTC	CASSEAWGQNEQFF
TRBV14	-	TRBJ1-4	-	TGTGCCAGCAGCCAGTATGCAACTAATGAAAAACTGTTTTTT	CASSQYATNEKLFF
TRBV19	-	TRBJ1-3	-	TGTGCCAGTAGGACCACCGACAGGTATGCTGGAAACACCATATATTTT	CASRTTDRYAGNTIYF
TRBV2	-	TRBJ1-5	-	TGTGCCAGCAGCCGAGCCCCCTTAAATCAGCCCCAGCATTTT	CASSRAPLNQPQHF
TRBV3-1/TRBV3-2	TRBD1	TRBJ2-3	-	TGTGCCAGCAGCCTGGGACAGGGCACAGATACGCAGTATTTT	CASSLGQGTDTQYF
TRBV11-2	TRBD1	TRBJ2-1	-	TGTGCCAGCAGCTCGTTGACAGGGATCGGTGAGCAGTTCTTC	CASSSLTGIGEQFF
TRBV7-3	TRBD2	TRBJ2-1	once	TGTGCCAGCAGCTCCAGCGGGGGCACCTACAATGAGCAGTTCTTC	CASSSSGGTYNEQFF
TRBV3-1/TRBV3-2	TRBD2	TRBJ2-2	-	TGTGCCAGCAGCCAAGTTGCGGGAGTCACCGGGGAGCTGTTTTTT	CASSQVAGVTGELFF
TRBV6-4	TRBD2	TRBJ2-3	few	TGTGCCAGCAGTCAGCTAGCGGGGACAGACACAGATACGCAGTATTTT	CASSQLAGTDTDTQYF
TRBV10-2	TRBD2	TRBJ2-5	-	TGCGCCAGCAGTGAGCGGGGGGGAAGGCAAGAGACCCAGTACTTC	CASSERGGRQETQYF
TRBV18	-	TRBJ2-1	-	TGTGCCAGCTCACCCCCATCCCTTAATCCCTTACAAGCGGGTGAGCAGTTCTTC	CASSPPSLNPLQAGEQFF
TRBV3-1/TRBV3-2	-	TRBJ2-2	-	TGTGCCAGCAGCCAAGTCAGGGCCACCGGGGAGCTGTTTTTT	CASSQVRATGELFF
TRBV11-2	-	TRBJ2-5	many	TGTGCCAGCAGCTTCTGGGCGTCAGTTCAAGAGACCCAGTACTTC	CASSFWASVQETQYF
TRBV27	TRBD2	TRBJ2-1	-	TGTGCCAGCAGTTTATCCGGCGGGGGGGCACCCTACAATGAGCAGTTCTTC	CASSLSGGGAPYNEQFF
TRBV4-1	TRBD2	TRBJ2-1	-	TGCGCCAGCAGCCACCCGGGACTAGGGAGATACAATGAGCAGTTCTTC	CASSHPGLGRYNEQFF
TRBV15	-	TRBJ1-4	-	TGTGCCACCAGCAGAGATTATAGCGGTGCAACTAATGAAAAACTGTTTTTT	CATSRDYSGATNEKLFF
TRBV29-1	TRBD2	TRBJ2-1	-	TGCAGCGTTGAGGGGCTAGCGGTAAGCTCCTACAATGAGCAGTTCTTC	CSVEGLAVSSYNEQFF
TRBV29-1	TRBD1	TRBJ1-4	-	TGCAGCGTAGGCGGGACAGGCCAAAATGAAAAACTGTTTTTT	CSVGGTGQNEKLFF
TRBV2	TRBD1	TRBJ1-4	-	TGTGCCAGCAGACCGACAGGGGGCATTAATGAAAAACTGTTTTTT	CASRPTGGINEKLFF
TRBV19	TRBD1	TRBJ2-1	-	TGTGCCAGTAGTAGCTCCGGGACAGGGGGACGTCAGTACAATGAGCAGTTCTTC	CASSSSGTGGRQYNEQFF
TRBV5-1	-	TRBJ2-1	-	TGCGCCAGCAGCTTGGGCGGGGTTACGAGAAATGAGCAGTTCTTC	CASSLGGVTRNEQFF
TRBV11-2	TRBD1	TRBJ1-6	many	TGTGCCAGCAGCCCGGCCGCGACAGGGAGCAATTCACCCCTCCACTTT	CASSPAATGSNSPLHF
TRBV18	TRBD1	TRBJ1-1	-	TGTGCCAGCTCGTTAACAGGGGGCGCGGGGCCTAACACTGAAGCTTTCTTT	CASSLTGGAGPNTEAFF
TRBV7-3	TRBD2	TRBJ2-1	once	TGTGCCAGCAGCCCCGGAGGCGGGGGGATCAATGAGCAGTTCTTC	CASSPGGGGINEQFF
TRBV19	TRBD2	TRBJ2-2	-	TGTGCCAGTAGTTGGAGCGGGGCGAACACCGGGGAGCTGTTTTTT	CASSWSGANTGELFF
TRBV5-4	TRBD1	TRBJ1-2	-	TGTGCCAGCAGCGCCACAGGGGGCTATGGCTACACCTTC	CASSATGGYGYTF
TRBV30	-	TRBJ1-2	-	TGTGCCTGGAGTGTACCTCCCAGGGTGTCTTACTATGGCTACACCTTC	CAWSVPPRVSYYGYTF
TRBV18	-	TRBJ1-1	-	TGTGCCAGCTCATTACATGGACTTGAAAACACTGAAGCTTTCTTT	CASSLHGLENTEAFF
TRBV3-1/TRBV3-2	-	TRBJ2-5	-	TGTGCCAGCAGTCCAACAGGGACCCAAGAGACCCAGTACTTC	CASSPTGTQETQYF
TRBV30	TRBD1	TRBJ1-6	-	TGTGCCTGGAGCACTTACACCGGGACAGGGAATTCACCCCTCCACTTT	CAWSTYTGTGNSPLHF
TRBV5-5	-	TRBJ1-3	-	TGTGCCAGCAGCCCACTGGGGGCTTCTGGAAACACCATATATTTT	CASSPLGASGNTIYF
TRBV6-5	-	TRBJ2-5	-	TGTGCCAGCAGATTAGGGGTGACCCAGTACTTC	CASRLGVTQYF
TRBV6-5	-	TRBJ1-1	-	TGTGCCAGCAGTTACTCCTTTGGACATCAGAACACTGAAGCTTTCTTT	CASSYSFGHQNTEAFF
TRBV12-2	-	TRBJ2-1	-	TGTGCAAGTCGCTCACACCCGGGACTAGCGGGAGGGAGATACAATGAGCAGTTCTTC	CASRSHPGLAGGRYNEQFF
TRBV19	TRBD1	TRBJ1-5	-	TGTGCCAGTAGTATCGGGCAGGGGGCTACGCAGCCCCAGCATTTT	CASSIGQGATQPQHF
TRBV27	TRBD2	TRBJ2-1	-	TGTGCCAGCAGTTTGGGAGGGCCGTCCTACAATGAGCAGTTCTTC	CASSLGGPSYNEQFF
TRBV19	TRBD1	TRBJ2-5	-	TGTGCCAGTAGTGGGGACAGAAGGGCCGAGACCCAGTACTTC	CASSGDRRAETQYF
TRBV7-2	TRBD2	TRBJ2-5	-	TGTGCCAGCAGCTCTTACCCGTTAGCGGGGCTAGCGGGAGTGGTCCAGTACTTC	CASSSYPLAGLAGVVQYF
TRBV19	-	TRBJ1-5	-	TGTGCCAGTAGTATGAACAGGGAGCAGCCCCAGCATTTT	CASSMNREQPQHF
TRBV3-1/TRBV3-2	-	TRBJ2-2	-	TGTGCCAGCAGCCACCCCTTTCCGAACACCGGGGAGCTGTTTTTT	CASSHPFPNTGELFF
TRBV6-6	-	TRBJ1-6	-	TGTGCCAGCAGTCCCAGAGACAGGCCTCCCTATAATTCACCCCTCCACTTT	CASSPRDRPPYNSPLHF
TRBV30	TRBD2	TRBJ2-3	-	TGTGCCTGGAACCCGATGACTAGCAGTAGTACGCAGTATTTT	CAWNPMTSSSTQYF
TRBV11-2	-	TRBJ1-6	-	TGTGCCAGCAGCTTAAAGGGGACTCATTCACCCCTCCACTTT	CASSLKGTHSPLHF
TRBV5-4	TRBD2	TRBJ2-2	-	TGTGCCAGCAGCTGGCGGGGGGACACCGGGGAGCTGTTTTTT	CASSWRGDTGELFF